These 16 T cell receptor beta chains originate from one sample sequenced in a study of human T cells and chemical hapten exposure (dated by TCRdb to the early 2020s). The method was RACE. TCRdb lists the instrument as NextSeq 500. TCRdb took the public reads, trimmed them with fastp at Q25, ran MiXCR for clone calling and kept in-frame beta chains. One record per CDR3 amino acid sequence lists the most common genes and DNA. The sample profile shows just over 80,000 distinct CDR3 sequences; around 10% of them were found once. Jointly, the top ten make up approximately 4% of the sample. The time point label, as the study defines it: patch test 1, 2 weeks after DPC sensitization. The meaning of the sample's treatment or condition label: therapeutic diphenylcyclopropenone sensitization with weekly scalp DPC. This material consisted of whole blood, taken in connection with sensitization to the hapten diphenylcyclopropenone (DPC). The receptors shown here come from a woman aged 45-60 years with alopecia areata. Some clones in this sample may be carry-over from other donors' samples.

V and J are TRBV6-1 and TRBJ1-1; the D is unclear. The CDR3 consists of 15 residues. CDR1 and CDR2 from the germline V gene are MNHNS and SASEGT. With 2 bases removed from V and 6 bases from J, the gap between germline ends came to 16 bases. The CDR3 DNA sequence: TGTGCCAGCAGTGAAATACCGAGGACCACATCTGAAGCTTTCTTT. Translation: CASSEIPRTTSEAFF.

This clonotype was counted only a few times. The rearrangement joins TRBV4-1 to TRBJ1-1; TRBD1 aligns across 11 bases. This CDR3 has 17 residues. V was pared by 3 bases and J by 7 bases, with 13 bases of the junction left unmatched. From germline, CDR1 is MGHRA and CDR2 YSYEKL. The CDR3: CASSQGTGGRGGNEAFF. CDR3 nucleotide sequence: TGCGCCAGCAGCCAGGGGACAGGGGGAAGAGGAGGTAATGAAGCTTTCTTT.

Ten or more counts support this clonotype. This chain joins TRBV6-5 and TRBJ1-1; no clear D gene. Trimming took off 6 bases at V and 1 base at J, with 12 bases between the two ends. The CDR3 contains 14 residues. CDR1 and CDR2 (germline): MNHEY, SVGAGI. The CDR3 DNA follows: TGTGCCAGCAGACCGGAAGGGCGGAACACTGAAGCTTTCTTT. This sequence encodes CASRPEGRNTEAFF.

This clonotype was found many times. V and J are TRBV7-2 and TRBJ2-7, with TRBD2 as a possible D gene (6 bases). The CDR3 extends over 15 amino acids. The germline V gene has CDR1 SGHTA and CDR2 FQGNSA. The V gene lost 3 bases and the J gene lost 0 bases, with 12 bases spanning the gap. The CDR3 bases are TGTGCCAGCAGCTTGGGTCGCGGGACCTCCTACGAGCAGTACTTC. Its protein product is CASSLGRGTSYEQYF.

This clonotype was counted ten times or more. V and J are TRBV18 and TRBJ2-6; 9 bases match TRBD1. The trim removed 5 bases at V and 1 base at J, leaving 9 bases unmatched. The V gene's germline CDR1 is KGHSH and CDR2 LQKENI. This CDR3 contains 18 residues. The CDR3 DNA is TGTGCCAGCTCAACAACGACAGGGGGAGTTTCTGGGGCCAACGTCCTGACTTTC. Its protein is CASSTTTGGVSGANVLTF.

The CDR3 sequence is CASSAGTGLYYYEQYF. Written as DNA, the CDR3 is TGTGCCAGTAGCGCCGGGACAGGGCTCTACTACTACGAGCAGTACTTC. V gene TRBV19 combines with J gene TRBJ2-7; 9 nucleotides align to TRBD1. With V trimmed by 6 bases and J by 3 bases, 12 bases remained unmatched. Germline V gives CDR1 LNHDA, CDR2 SQIVND (reference sequence). The CDR3 is 16 amino acids.

This clonotype was picked up a small number of times. The gene calls are TRBV7-8 and TRBJ1-6; D remains ambiguous. The germline V gene encodes CDR1 SGHVS and CDR2 FQNEAQ. Trimming took off 1 base at V and 4 bases at J, with 8 bases between the two ends. The CDR3 extends over 15 amino acids. CDR3 nucleotides: TGTGCCAGCAGCTTAGAACAGTTATATAATTCACCCCTCCACTTT. Its protein is CASSLEQLYNSPLHF.

The chain recombines TRBV9 with TRBJ2-1; 13 bases agree with TRBD2. The CDR3 spans 18 residues. The germline V gene has CDR1 SGDLS and CDR2 YYNGEE. The V segment lost 2 bases and the J segment 5 bases; nucleotides outside the gene matches: 10. The CDR3 DNA follows: TGTGCCAGCAGCGTGAGGGGGGTACTAGCGGGAGGGCACAATGAGCAGTTCTTC. This gives the protein CASSVRGVLAGGHNEQFF.

The V gene is TRBV20-1, the J gene TRBJ2-1; 8 nucleotides agree with TRBD1. There are 15 residues in the CDR3. Germline loops: CDR1 DFQATT, CDR2 SNEGSKA (reference sequence). V lost 3 bases, J lost 9 bases, and 13 bases stayed unmatched. CDR3 coding DNA: TGCAGTGCTAGTATAGAGGACAGGGTCTACGGTGAGCAGTTCTTC. Protein: CSASIEDRVYGEQFF.

This clonotype was seen many times. J is TRBJ2-1 and V is TRBV28; D not resolved. Trimming shortened V by 3 bases and J by 0 bases, and 9 bases separated the two germline ends. This CDR3 has 15 amino acids. Germline CDR1 reads MDHEN; CDR2 reads SYDVKM. The CDR3 DNA reads as TGTGCCAGCAGTTTCCTACGGAGCTCCTACAATGAGCAGTTCTTC. Amino acids: CASSFLRSSYNEQFF.

The gene calls are TRBV7-3 and TRBJ2-1, with D perhaps matching TRBD2 (5 bases). V lost 4 bases, J lost 5 bases, and 9 bases lay in between. Germline V gene data show CDR1 as SGHTA and CDR2 as FQGTGA. The CDR3 extends over 13 amino acids. The CDR3 nucleotides read TGTGCCAGCAGCTCGGACGGGAACAATGAGCAGTTCTTC. Its translation is CASSSDGNNEQFF.

This clonotype was seen repeatedly, ten times or more. This chain links TRBV5-1 with TRBJ1-5; D gene uncertain. This CDR3 has 12 residues. Trimming removed 4 bases from V and 3 bases from J, with 5 bases in between. CDR1 is SGHRS, CDR2 YFSETQ, per germline. Here the CDR3 reads CASSGSNQPQHF. In nucleotides, the CDR3 is TGCGCCAGCAGCGGTTCCAATCAGCCCCAGCATTTT.

This clonotype was observed a handful of times. This chain's CDR3 is CASSEASGVRETQYF. The DNA for the CDR3 is TGTGCCAGCAGCGAGGCTAGCGGGGTCCGAGAGACCCAGTACTTC. This chain links TRBV9 with TRBJ2-5; 9 bases are shared with TRBD2. V shed 3 bases and J 4 bases; nucleotides not matched to a gene: 7. This CDR3 has 15 residues. Germline V gene sequence: CDR1 SGDLS, CDR2 YYNGEE.

About this clonotype: Its ends do not fully match the called genes, so a read error is possible. The rearrangement uses TRBV7-2 and TRBJ1-2; D is unclear. The CDR3 has 14 amino acids. The germline V gene has CDR1 SGHTA and CDR2 FQGNSA. In DNA form, the CDR3 reads TGTGCCAGCAGCCCTGGCCCCCAAGCAGATGGCTGCACCTTC. Its translation is CASSPGPQADGCTF.

This clonotype was seen repeatedly, ten times or more. CDR3 nucleotide sequence: TGTGCCAGCTCTGGGCAGGCGGCAACTAATGAAAAACTGTTTTTT. The encoded protein is CASSGQAATNEKLFF. This chain connects TRBV18 to TRBJ1-4, with D uncertain. Deletions cut 6 bases from V and 0 bases from J, with 11 bases between. The CDR3 spans 15 residues. Looked up from germline, CDR1 is KGHSH and CDR2 is LQKENI.

This clonotype was seen a handful of times. This rearrangement joins TRBV11-2 to TRBJ1-1; 7 bases agree with TRBD1. J lost 6 bases, V lost 4 bases, and 11 bases had no gene match. CDR1 is SGHAT and CDR2 is FQNNGV in the germline V gene. This CDR3 comprises 15 residues. The CDR3 coding sequence is TGTGCCAGCAGCTCCAGGGGGGCCGGGAGGGCTGAAGCTTTCTTT. Translated: CASSSRGAGRAEAFF.